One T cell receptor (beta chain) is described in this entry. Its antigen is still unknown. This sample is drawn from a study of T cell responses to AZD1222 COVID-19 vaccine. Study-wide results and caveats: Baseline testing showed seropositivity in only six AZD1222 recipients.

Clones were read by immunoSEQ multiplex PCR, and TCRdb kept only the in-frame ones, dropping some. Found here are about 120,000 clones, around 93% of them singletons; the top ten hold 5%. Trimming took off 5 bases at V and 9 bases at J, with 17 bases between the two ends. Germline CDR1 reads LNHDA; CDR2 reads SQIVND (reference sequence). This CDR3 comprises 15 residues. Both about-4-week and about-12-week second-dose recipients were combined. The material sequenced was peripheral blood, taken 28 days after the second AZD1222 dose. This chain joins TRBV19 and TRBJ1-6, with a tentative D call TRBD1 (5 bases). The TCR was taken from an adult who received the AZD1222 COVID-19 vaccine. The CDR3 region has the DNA TGTGCCAGTAGTGTACTACAGGCCCGGAGTTCACCCCTCCACTTT. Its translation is CASSVLQARSSPLHF.